This T cell receptor (beta chain) was found in a study of cytomegalovirus exposure and HLA in healthy donors. The germline gives CDR1 SGHKS, CDR2 YYEKEE (reference sequence). The CDR3 is 15 amino acids. This clone was seen a single time. PCR amplification relied on 60 Vbeta primers (plus 13 Jbeta primers). Assay: immunoSEQ multiplex PCR; the TCRdb copy retains only in-frame clones and omits some. Of about 160,000 clones in the sample, 80% to 90% were seen once. The sequencing sample was made of PBMCs. The V call is TRBV5-5, the J call TRBJ2-5; tentatively, D is TRBD1 or TRBD2 (5 bases each). The J call may be in error: the DNA end matches TRBJ2-7 better. This sequence was found in a woman aged 30 to 39 in good health and CMV-seropositive. The CDR3 sequence: CASSLGPRGDYEQYF. CDR3 in DNA: TGTGCCAGCAGCTTGGGGCCACGAGGGGACTACGAGCAGTACTTC.